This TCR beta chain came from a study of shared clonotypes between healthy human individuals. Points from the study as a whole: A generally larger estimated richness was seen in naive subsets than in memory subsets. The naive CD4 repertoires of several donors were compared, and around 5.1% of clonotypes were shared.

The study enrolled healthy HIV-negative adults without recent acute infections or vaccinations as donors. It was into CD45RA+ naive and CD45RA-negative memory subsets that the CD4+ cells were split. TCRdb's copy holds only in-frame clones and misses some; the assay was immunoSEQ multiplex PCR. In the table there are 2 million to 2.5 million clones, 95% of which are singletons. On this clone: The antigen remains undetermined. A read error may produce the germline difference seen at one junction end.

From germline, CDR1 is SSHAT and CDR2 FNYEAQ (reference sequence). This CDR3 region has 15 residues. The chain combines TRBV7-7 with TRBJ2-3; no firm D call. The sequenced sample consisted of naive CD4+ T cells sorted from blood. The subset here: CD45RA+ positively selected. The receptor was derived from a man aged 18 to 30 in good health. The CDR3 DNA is TGTGCTAGCAGCTTAGCAGGCCAGCCCACAGATACGCAGTATTTT. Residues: CASSLAGQPTDTQYF.